This T cell receptor beta chain was sequenced in a study of CD8 T cells in ankylosing spondylitis. General study points: A motif in TCR beta, a set of 8 or 9 highly homologous variants, appeared characteristic of ankylosing spondylitis blood. In ankylosing spondylitis patients, matched synovial fluid reportedly showed significant enrichment of disease-linked clones.

By quantitative 5'-RACE with molecular barcodes, the TCR beta libraries were made. TCRdb passed the 5' RACE reads through MiXCR, listing each CDR3 protein once. This table holds some 270,000 distinct CDR3 sequences, about a sixth found once. This clonotype has a handful of counts. The antigen is not known. The germline V and J ends were trimmed by 6 bases and 2 bases, with 8 bases remaining between them. Per the germline V gene, CDR1 is MNHEY and CDR2 is SVGEGT. This CDR3 contains 12 residues. The receptor was derived from a male donor with ankylosing spondylitis or in good health (not recorded which). The chain joins TRBV6-2 or TRBV6-3 to TRBJ2-7, with D possibly being TRBD2 (6 bases). The sequenced sample consisted of blood, either unsorted or a sorted T cell fraction (not recorded which). The CDR3 nucleotides are TGTGCCAGCAGAGGACTACCCTACGAGCAGTACTTC. Its protein is CASRGLPYEQYF.